This T cell receptor beta chain was sequenced for a study of response to subunit inactivated influenza vaccine. Study outcomes and limitations: It was the authors' suggestion that each seasonal influenza vaccination recruits few new T cells.

The CDR3 runs 17 residues. Germline CDR1 is MDHEN and CDR2 is SYDVKM. V was clipped by 3 bases and J by 3 bases, with 20 bases between them. Each CDR3 protein gets one entry after TCRdb re-called the RT-PCR reads with MiXCR. The sample contains 150,000 to 200,000 distinct CDR3 sequences, approximately 12% of which appear only once. Remarks on this clonotype: Its specificity is not known.

These sequences were also reported in another study, on T cells expressing NK-cell markers. That source notes: TCR beta cDNA was generated via 5'RACE template switching incorporating UMIs. Over 5 donors carried dominant NKG2C+ clonotypes that made up roughly 1.0-8% of their CD8+ T cells. The HCMV specificity of the expanded NKG2C+ T cell clones stayed unresolved.

The sequencing used CD8+ T cells sorted from PBMCs, collected 12 days after vaccination. The sequence was collected from a man aged 45 to 65 who received an inactivated influenza vaccine. The chain recombines TRBV28 with TRBJ1-2; possibly TRBD1 for D (6 bases). CDR3 nucleotide sequence: TGTGCCAGCAGTTTGTTAGGGCAGGGGAATATTTACTATGGCTACACCTTC. This codes for CASSLLGQGNIYYGYTF.